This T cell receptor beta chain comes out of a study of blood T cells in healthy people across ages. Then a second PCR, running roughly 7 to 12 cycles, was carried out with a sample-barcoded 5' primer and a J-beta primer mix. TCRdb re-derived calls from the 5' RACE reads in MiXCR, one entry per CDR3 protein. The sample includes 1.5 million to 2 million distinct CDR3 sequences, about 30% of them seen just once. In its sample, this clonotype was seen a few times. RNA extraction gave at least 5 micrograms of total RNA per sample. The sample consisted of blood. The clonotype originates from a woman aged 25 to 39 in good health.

In nucleotides, the CDR3 is TGTGCCAGCAGCTTAGGAGGGCAGACACACGAGCAGTTCTTC. Its protein is CASSLGGQTHEQFF. The gene calls are TRBV7-6 and TRBJ2-1, with D perhaps TRBD2 (5 bases). Trimming removed 1 base from V and 10 bases from J, with 14 bases in between. This CDR3 has 14 residues. CDR1 and CDR2 from the germline V gene are SGHVS and FNYEAQ.